This T cell receptor beta chain was retrieved from a study of spatial heterogeneity in lung cancer. TCRdb used MiXCR to reprocess the 5' RACE reads, holding one entry per CDR3 protein. The sample lists about 5,000 distinct CDR3 sequences, around 14% occurring once. Time point reported: sample taken at primary tumor resection. Material for sequencing was whole RNA from tumor, nontumor lung or frozen PBMC, left unsorted. Points from the study as a whole: Ubiquitous expanded TCR counts tracked ubiquitous nonsynonymous mutations; regional expanded TCR counts tracked regional nonsynonymous mutations. Mutation counts in tumors were tracked by counts of expanded intratumoral alpha and beta TCRs.

The CDR3 has 15 amino acids. The germline CDR1 and CDR2 sequences are DFQATT and SNEGSKA (reference sequence). Trimming at V came to 5 bases and at J to 8 bases, leaving 14 bases not matched to a gene. This clonotype ranks as medium-sized (0.01 to 0.1%). What it binds is not known. The chain couples TRBV20-1 to TRBJ2-3, with 9 positions matching TRBD2. This TCR derives from a female donor with early-stage non-small cell lung cancer. The sample consisted of lung tumor tissue, taken at surgery. The CDR3 spells CSAPPLAGDGVTQYF. For the CDR3, the DNA is TGCAGTGCTCCTCCTTTAGCGGGGGACGGGGTTACGCAGTATTTT.